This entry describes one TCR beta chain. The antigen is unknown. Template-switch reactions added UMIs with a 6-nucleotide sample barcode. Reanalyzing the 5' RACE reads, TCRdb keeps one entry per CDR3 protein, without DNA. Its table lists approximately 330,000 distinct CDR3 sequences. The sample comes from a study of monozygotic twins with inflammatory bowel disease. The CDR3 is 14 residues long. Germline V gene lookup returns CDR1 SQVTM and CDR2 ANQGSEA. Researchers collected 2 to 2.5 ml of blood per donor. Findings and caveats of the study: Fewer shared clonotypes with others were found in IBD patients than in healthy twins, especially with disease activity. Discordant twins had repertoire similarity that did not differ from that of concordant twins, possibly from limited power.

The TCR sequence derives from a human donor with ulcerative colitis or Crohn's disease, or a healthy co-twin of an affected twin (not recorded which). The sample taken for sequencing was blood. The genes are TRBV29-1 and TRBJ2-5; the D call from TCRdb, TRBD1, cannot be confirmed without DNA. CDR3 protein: CSGRDSGGRETQYF. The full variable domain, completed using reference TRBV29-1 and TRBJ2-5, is SAVISQKPSRDICQRGTSLTIQCQVDSQVTMMFWYRQQPGQSLTLIATANQGSEATYESGFVIDKFPISRPNLTFSTLTVSNMSPEDSSIYLCSGRDSGGRETQYFGPGTRLLVL.